The present entry profiles one T cell receptor beta chain with its context. The sample originates from a study of blood T cell repertoires in COVID-19. Study background: PBMCs, B-cell-depleted T cells, or T cells provided the cDNA or gDNA that made up the material.

Per the study methods: Estimation of nucleated cell counts relied on the amplification of reference gene primers. Profiling relied on immunoSEQ multiplex PCR, and the TCRdb table lists in-frame clones only, not all of them. V, J and clone size reflect that table, while D and trimming were determined from the DNA. The sample includes under 200,000 clones, about four fifths of them seen just once. Germline CDR1 reads ENHRY; CDR2 reads SYGVKD. The CDR3 is made up of 14 amino acids. The V and J ends lost 5 bases and 4 bases, in that order; junction bases with no gene match: 7. Participant-given clinical history determined each cohort assignment.

This clonotype originated in a man aged 45-65 years who had recovered from COVID-19. Source material: PBMCs or T cells enriched from blood (not recorded which). The chain carries TRBV10-3 and TRBJ1-2; 7 bases line up with TRBD1. Written as DNA, the CDR3 is TGTGCCATCAGTCCCACAGGGGAATCCTATGGCTACACCTTC. It specifies CAISPTGESYGYTF.